This entry is about one TCR beta chain. The data are from a study of control samples from healthy donors and cancer patients. Sequencing used immunoSEQ multiplex PCR; TCRdb keeps in-frame clones, though not all of them. The sample includes over 200,000 clones, about four fifths of them seen just once. The sequenced sample was PBMCs. This TCR was recovered from a woman aged 55-70 years with lung cancer.

CDR3 sequence (DNA): TGTGCCAGCAGTGACAATTATAATTCACCCCTCCACTTT. This encodes CASSDNYNSPLHF. The chain couples TRBV25-1 to TRBJ1-6; D is unclear. Germline V gene data show CDR1 as MGHDK and CDR2 as SYGVNS. The germline V and J ends were trimmed by 3 bases and 4 bases, with 4 bases remaining between them. There are 13 residues in the CDR3.